This record looks at one TCR beta chain sequence and its context. This CDR3 spans 12 amino acids. V lost 5 bases, J lost 8 bases, and 11 bases lay in between. Germline CDR1 reads SGHDT; CDR2 reads YYEEEE. This specimen comes from a study of T cells after yellow fever vaccination. One entry per CDR3 protein results from TCRdb running MiXCR on the 5' RACE reads. The sample has 140,000 to 150,000 distinct CDR3 sequences, 6.6% seen once. The J gene is TRBJ2-1, the V gene TRBV5-6; no firm D call. This clonotype was sampled from a man younger than 45 who received the YFV17D yellow fever vaccine. Material: CD4+ T cells sorted from PBMCs, obtained 10 days after the yellow fever booster vaccination. CDR3 protein: CASRRSTHEQFF. CDR3 bases: TGTGCCAGCAGACGCTCGACCCATGAGCAGTTCTTC.